This T cell receptor beta chain originates from a study of spatial heterogeneity in lung cancer. Study-wide results and limits: In blood, ubiquitous expanded tumor TCRs appeared more at resection than follow-up.

This clonotype was observed at least ten times. What it recognizes is unknown. The time point here: blood at routine non-recurrence follow-up after resection. A single record per CDR3 protein comes from TCRdb applying MiXCR to the 5' RACE reads. The data contain fewer than 50,000 distinct CDR3 sequences, about 10% of them singletons. The germline CDR1 and CDR2 sequences are SGHRS and YFSETQ. The CDR3 loop spans 14 amino acids. Trimming took 6 bases from V and 4 from J, leaving 16 bases between them. The rearrangement links TRBV5-1 to TRBJ1-1, with unresolved D. The sequence derives from a female donor with early-stage non-small cell lung cancer. The source material was PBMCs, sampled at follow-up. This chain's CDR3 is CASTLRRRGTEAFF. CDR3 nucleotides: TGCGCCAGCACCCTCAGAAGGCGAGGCACTGAAGCTTTCTTT. The full variable domain, rest sourced from reference TRBV5-1 and TRBJ1-1, is KAGVTQTPRYLIKTRGQQVTLSCSPISGHRSVSWYQQTPGQGLQFLFEYFSETQRNKGNFPGRFSGRQFSNSRSEMNVSTLELGDSALYLCASTLRRRGTEAFFGQGTRLTVV.